The clone carrying this T cell receptor beta chain was recorded a few times. Its antigen remains unknown. These data come from a study of graft-versus-host responses after intestinal transplantation. Study-level points and caveats: GvH clones were found in recipient marrow; some appeared first in ileum or blood.

Measured with immunoSEQ multiplex PCR; TCRdb has only the in-frame clones, and not every one. The table lists more than 80,000 clones, around 86% of them singletons. The germline CDR1 and CDR2 sequences are MNHNY and SVGAGI (reference sequence). The CDR3 sequence is 16 residues long. The J segment lost 3 bases and the V segment lost 6 bases, leaving 6 bases of the junction unmatched. V gene TRBV6-6 combines with J gene TRBJ2-2; TRBD2 aligns across 11 bases. The source is a human donor who received an intestinal transplant. Source: unstimulated CD8+ T cells sorted from spleen or lymph node cells, taken before intestinal transplant. The CDR3 nucleotides read TGTGCCAGCAGGCACTTAGCGGGGGGGCACACCGGGGAGCTGTTTTTT. Translating gives CASRHLAGGHTGELFF.